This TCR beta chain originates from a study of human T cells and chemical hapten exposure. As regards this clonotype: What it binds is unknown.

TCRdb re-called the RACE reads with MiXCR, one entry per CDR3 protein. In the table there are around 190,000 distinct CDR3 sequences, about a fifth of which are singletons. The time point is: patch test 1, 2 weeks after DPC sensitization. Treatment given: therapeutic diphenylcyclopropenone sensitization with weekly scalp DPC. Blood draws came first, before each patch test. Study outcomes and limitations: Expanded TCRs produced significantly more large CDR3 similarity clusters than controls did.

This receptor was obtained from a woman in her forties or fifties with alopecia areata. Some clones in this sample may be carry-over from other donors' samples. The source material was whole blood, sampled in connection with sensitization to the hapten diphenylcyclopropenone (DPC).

CDR3 coding DNA: TGTGCCAGCAGCGGGAGCGTCCCTTACTACAATGAGCAGTTCTTC. Protein: CASSGSVPYYNEQFF. This sequence joins TRBV5-6 and TRBJ2-1, with a tentative D call TRBD2 (5 bases). This CDR3 comprises 15 residues. With 4 bases removed from V and 3 bases from J, the gap between germline ends came to 14 bases. CDR1 and CDR2 from the germline V gene are SGHDT and YYEEEE.